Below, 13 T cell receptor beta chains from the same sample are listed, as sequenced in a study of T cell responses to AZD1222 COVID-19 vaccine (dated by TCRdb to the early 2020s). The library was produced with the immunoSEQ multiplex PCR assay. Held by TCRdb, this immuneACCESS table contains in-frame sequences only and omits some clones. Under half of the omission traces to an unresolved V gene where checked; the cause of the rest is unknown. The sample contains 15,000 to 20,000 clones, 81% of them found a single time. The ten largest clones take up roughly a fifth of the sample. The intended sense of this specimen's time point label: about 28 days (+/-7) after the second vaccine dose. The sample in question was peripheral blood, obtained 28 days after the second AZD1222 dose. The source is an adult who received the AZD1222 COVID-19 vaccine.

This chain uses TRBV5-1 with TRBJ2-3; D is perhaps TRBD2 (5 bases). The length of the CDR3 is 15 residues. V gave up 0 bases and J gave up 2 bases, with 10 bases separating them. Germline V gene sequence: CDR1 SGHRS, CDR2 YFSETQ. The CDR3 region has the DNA TGCGCCAGCAGCTTGGTCGGGGATATCACAGATACGCAGTATTTT. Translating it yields CASSLVGDITDTQYF. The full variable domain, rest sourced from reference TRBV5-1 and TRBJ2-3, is KAGVTQTPRYLIKTRGQQVTLSCSPISGHRSVSWYQQTPGQGLQFLFEYFSETQRNKGNFPGRFSGRQFSNSRSEMNVSTLELGDSALYLCASSLVGDITDTQYFGPGTRLTVL.

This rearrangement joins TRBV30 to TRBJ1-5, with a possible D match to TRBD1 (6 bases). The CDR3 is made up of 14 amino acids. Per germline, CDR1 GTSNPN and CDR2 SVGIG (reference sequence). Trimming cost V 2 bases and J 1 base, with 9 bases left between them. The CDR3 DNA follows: TGTGCCTGGAGTTCGGGACACAGCAATCAGCCCCAGCATTTT. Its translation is CAWSSGHSNQPQHF.

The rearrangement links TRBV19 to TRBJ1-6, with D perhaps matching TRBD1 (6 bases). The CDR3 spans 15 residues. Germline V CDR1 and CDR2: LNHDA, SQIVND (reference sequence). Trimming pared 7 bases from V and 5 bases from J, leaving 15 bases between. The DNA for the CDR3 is TGTGCCAGTATGCCAGGAGGACAGCATAATTCACCCCTCCACTTT. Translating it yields CASMPGGQHNSPLHF.

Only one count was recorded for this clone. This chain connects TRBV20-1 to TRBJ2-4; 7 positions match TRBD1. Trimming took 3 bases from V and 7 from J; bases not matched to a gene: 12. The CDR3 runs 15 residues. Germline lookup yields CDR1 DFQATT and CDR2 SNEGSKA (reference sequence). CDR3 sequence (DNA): TGCAGTGCTAGTGACAGGGAAGGGGCCTCGAACATTCAGTACTTC. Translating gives CSASDREGASNIQYF.

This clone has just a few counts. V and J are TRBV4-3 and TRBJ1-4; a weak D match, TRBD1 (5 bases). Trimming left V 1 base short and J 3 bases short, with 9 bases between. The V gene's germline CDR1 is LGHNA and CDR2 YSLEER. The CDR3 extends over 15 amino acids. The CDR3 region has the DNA TGCGCCAGCAGCCAAGGGGGCGCAGCTAATGAAAAACTGTTTTTT. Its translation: CASSQGGAANEKLFF.

DNA of the CDR3: TGTGCCAGCAGCCATATTGGGGATGGCTACACCTTC. It encodes CASSHIGDGYTF. This rearrangement joins TRBV27 to TRBJ1-2; D is uncertain. V lost 6 bases and J 6 bases, leaving 11 bases between the germline ends. The CDR3 length is 12 residues. Germline V gene data show CDR1 as MNHEY and CDR2 as SMNVEV (reference sequence).

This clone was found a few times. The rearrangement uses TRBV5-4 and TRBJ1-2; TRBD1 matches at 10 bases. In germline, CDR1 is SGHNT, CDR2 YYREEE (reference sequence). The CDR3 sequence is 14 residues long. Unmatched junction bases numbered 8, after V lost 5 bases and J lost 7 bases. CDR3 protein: CASRLTGGASGYTF. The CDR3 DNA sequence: TGTGCCAGCAGGCTGACAGGGGGCGCCTCTGGCTACACCTTC.

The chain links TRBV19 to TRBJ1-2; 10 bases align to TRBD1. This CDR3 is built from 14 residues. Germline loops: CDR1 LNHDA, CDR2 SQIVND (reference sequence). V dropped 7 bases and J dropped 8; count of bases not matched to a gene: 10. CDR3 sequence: CASTTDRGRSGYTF. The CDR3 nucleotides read TGTGCCAGTACCACTGACAGGGGGCGCAGCGGCTACACCTTC.

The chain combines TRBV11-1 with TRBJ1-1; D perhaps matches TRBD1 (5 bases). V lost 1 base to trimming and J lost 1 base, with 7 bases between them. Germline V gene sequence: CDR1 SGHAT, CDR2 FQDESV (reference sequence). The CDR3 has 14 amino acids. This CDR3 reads CASSLVGGNTEAFF. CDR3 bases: TGTGCCAGCAGCTTAGTGGGGGGGAACACTGAAGCTTTCTTT. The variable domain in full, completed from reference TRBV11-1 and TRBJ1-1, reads EAEVAQSPRYKITEKSQAVAFWCDPISGHATLYWYRQILGQGPELLVQFQDESVVDDSQLPKDRFSAERLKGVDSTLKIQPAELGDSAMYLCASSLVGGNTEAFFGQGTRLTVV.

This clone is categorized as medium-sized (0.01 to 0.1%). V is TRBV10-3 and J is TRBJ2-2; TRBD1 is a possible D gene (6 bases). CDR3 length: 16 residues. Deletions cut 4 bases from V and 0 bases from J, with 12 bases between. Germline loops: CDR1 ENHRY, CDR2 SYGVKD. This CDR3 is CAISGDTPANTGELFF. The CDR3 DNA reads TGTGCCATCAGTGGGGACACCCCGGCGAACACCGGGGAGCTGTTTTTT.

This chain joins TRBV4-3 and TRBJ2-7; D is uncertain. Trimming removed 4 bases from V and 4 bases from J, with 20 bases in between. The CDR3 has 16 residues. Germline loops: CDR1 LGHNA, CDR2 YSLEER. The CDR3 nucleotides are TGCGCCAGCAGCCGAGAGACCGGGTTCTCGTTTTACGAGCAGTACTTC. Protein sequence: CASSRETGFSFYEQYF.

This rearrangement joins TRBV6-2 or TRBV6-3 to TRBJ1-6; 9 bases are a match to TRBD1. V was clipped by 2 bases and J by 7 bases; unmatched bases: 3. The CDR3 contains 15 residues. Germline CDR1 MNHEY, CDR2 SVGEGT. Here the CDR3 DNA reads TGTGCCAGCAGTTACGAGACAGGGGGAAATTCACCCCTCCACTTT. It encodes CASSYETGGNSPLHF.

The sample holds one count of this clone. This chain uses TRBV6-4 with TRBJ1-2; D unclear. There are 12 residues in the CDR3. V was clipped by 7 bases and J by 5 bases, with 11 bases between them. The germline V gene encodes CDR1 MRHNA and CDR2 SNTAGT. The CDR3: CASKGRQYGYTF. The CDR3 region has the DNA TGTGCCAGCAAAGGACGGCAATATGGCTACACCTTC.